These 8 T cell receptor beta chains originate from one sample sequenced in a study of blood T cell repertoires in COVID-19. Assay: immunoSEQ multiplex PCR; the TCRdb copy retains only in-frame clones and omits some. This table holds about 26,000 clones, around 90% found once. Sequencing used peripheral blood. Source of these receptors: a human donor in a cohort sampled during active COVID-19.

The chain couples TRBV19 to TRBJ1-6; 8 bases match TRBD1. Germline V gives CDR1 LNHDA, CDR2 SQIVND (reference sequence). The CDR3 runs to 13 residues. J lost 6 bases, V lost 8 bases, and 3 bases had no gene match. The chain's CDR3 is CASSTGGNSPLHF. In DNA, the CDR3 is TGTGCCAGTTCTACAGGGGGTAATTCACCCCTCCACTTT.

The V call is TRBV5-1, the J call TRBJ2-1; TRBD2 agrees at 7 bases. CDR1 SGHRS and CDR2 YFSETQ come from the germline V gene. V lost 0 bases and J lost 1; bases outside the gene matches: 1. CDR3 length: 15 residues. The CDR3, as DNA: TGCGCCAGCAGCTTGGGCGGGAGTTCCTACAATGAGCAGTTCTTC. It specifies CASSLGGSSYNEQFF. The full variable domain, in which reference TRBV5-1 and TRBJ2-1 provide the parts outside the CDR3, is KAGVTQTPRYLIKTRGQQVTLSCSPISGHRSVSWYQQTPGQGLQFLFEYFSETQRNKGNFPGRFSGRQFSNSRSEMNVSTLELGDSALYLCASSLGGSSYNEQFFGPGTRLTVL.

J is TRBJ2-7 and V is TRBV5-4, with D possibly matching TRBD2 (6 bases). Trimming pared 4 bases from V and 2 bases from J, leaving 19 bases between. CDR3 size: 16 residues. Germline loops: CDR1 SGHNT, CDR2 YYREEE (reference sequence). DNA for the CDR3: TGTGCCAGCAGCGCGGGACGGGCCAGTGGGCCCTACGAGCAGTACTTC. It codes for CASSAGRASGPYEQYF.

The chain recombines TRBV10-1 with TRBJ2-1; TRBD1 aligns across 8 bases. CDR1 and CDR2 (germline): WNHNN, SYGVQD (reference sequence). J lost 15 bases, V lost 7 bases, and 14 bases had no gene match. This CDR3 is 13 amino acids long. CDR3 DNA sequence: TGCGCCAGCACTCGCGGACAGGGCGGTCCCCGGTTCTTC. This encodes CASTRGQGGPRFF.

The chain joins TRBV10-3 to TRBJ2-5, with 8 bases that match TRBD2. Germline CDR1 reads ENHRY; CDR2 reads SYGVKD. The CDR3 is made up of 14 amino acids. Trimming removed 6 bases from V and 1 base from J; junction bases left unmatched: 4. As DNA, the CDR3 is TGTGCCATCAGAGCGGGAGATGGCCAAGAGACCCAGTACTTC. Translating gives CAIRAGDGQETQYF.

The chain has TRBV28 and TRBJ2-7; 8 bases match TRBD2. In germline, CDR1 is MDHEN, CDR2 SYDVKM. CDR3 length: 12 residues. As DNA, the CDR3 is TGTGCGTGGGGCGGGAGGATCAACGAGCAGTACTTC. Its protein product is CAWGGRINEQYF.

This chain uses TRBV11-2 with TRBJ2-3; D not certain. The CDR3 runs 15 residues. Per the germline V gene, CDR1 is SGHAT and CDR2 is FQNNGV. Trimming removed 2 bases at V and 2 bases at J, with 11 bases between. The CDR3 is CASSLRGDSTDTQYF. The CDR3 DNA reads TGTGCCAGCAGCTTAAGAGGAGACTCCACAGATACGCAGTATTTT.

This clone was observed once. V gene TRBV5-1 combines with J gene TRBJ1-5; TRBD1 agrees at 7 bases. With V trimmed by 2 bases and J by 0 bases, 5 bases remained unmatched. This CDR3 contains 16 residues. The germline V gene has CDR1 SGHRS and CDR2 YFSETQ. The CDR3 nucleotides read TGCGCCAGCAGCTTTACCTACAGGGGTAGCAATCAGCCCCAGCATTTT. It codes for CASSFTYRGSNQPQHF. Complete variable domain (other parts from reference TRBV5-1 and TRBJ1-5): KAGVTQTPRYLIKTRGQQVTLSCSPISGHRSVSWYQQTPGQGLQFLFEYFSETQRNKGNFPGRFSGRQFSNSRSEMNVSTLELGDSALYLCASSFTYRGSNQPQHFGDGTRLSIL.